This record covers a single TCR beta chain. Its antigen is not identified. The data were taken from a study of Ad26.COV2.S vaccination and SARS-CoV-2 variants. Looking at the study overall: As a participant in COV1001, the donor was in the Ad26.COV2.S trial arm. Ad26.COV2.S given intramuscularly, once or twice 56 days apart.

The CDR3 loop spans 16 amino acids. V lost 4 bases, J lost 6 bases, and 8 bases stayed unmatched. CDR1 SGHTA and CDR2 FQGNSA come from the germline V gene. Method: immunoSEQ multiplex PCR; TCRdb's copy keeps in-frame clones and lacks some. The sample carries hundreds of thousands of clones, around 92% recorded once. Noted treatment: 19 received Ad26.COV2.S at low or high dose, single or two shots; 5 received placebo; per-sample allocation not given. Following the first vaccine or placebo injection, samples were taken on day 63. It was Wuhan-strain SARS-CoV-2 spike that the Ad26 vaccine vector expressed. The study's findings and limits: Vaccine and placebo recipients had similar non-spike TCR breadth.

This receptor was obtained from a person between 18 and 65 years old who received the Ad26.COV2.S COVID-19 vaccine or a placebo. The sample here was peripheral blood, taken in a trial of Ad26.COV2.S vaccine versus placebo. V and J are TRBV7-2 and TRBJ2-1; TRBD1 matches 11 bases. DNA for the CDR3: TGTGCCAGCAGCTCCGACCGGGACAGGGGGGGCAATGAGCAGTTCTTC. Residues: CASSSDRDRGGNEQFF. Supplemented by reference TRBV7-2 and TRBJ2-1, the full variable domain reads GAGVSQSPSNKVTEKGKDVELRCDPISGHTALYWYRQSLGQGLEFLIYFQGNSAPDKSGLPSDRFSAERTGGSVSTLTIQRTQQEDSAVYLCASSSDRDRGGNEQFFGPGTRLTVL.